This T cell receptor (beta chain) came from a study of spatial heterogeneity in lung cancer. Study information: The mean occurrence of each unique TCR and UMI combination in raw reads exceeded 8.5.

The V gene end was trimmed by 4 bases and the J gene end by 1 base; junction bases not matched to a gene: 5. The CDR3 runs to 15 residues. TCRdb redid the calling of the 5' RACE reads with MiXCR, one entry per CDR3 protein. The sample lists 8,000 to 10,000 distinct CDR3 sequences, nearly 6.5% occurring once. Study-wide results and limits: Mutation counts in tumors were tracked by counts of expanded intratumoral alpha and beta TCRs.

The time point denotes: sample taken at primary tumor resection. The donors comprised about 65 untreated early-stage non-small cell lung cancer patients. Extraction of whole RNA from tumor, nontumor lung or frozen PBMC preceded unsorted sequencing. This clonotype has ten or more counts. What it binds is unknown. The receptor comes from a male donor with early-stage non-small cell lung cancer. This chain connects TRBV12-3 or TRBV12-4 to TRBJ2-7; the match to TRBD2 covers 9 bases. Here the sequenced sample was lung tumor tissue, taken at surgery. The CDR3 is CASSSPLAGSYEQYF. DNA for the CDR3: TGTGCCAGCAGTTCGCCACTAGCGGGTTCCTACGAGCAGTACTTC.